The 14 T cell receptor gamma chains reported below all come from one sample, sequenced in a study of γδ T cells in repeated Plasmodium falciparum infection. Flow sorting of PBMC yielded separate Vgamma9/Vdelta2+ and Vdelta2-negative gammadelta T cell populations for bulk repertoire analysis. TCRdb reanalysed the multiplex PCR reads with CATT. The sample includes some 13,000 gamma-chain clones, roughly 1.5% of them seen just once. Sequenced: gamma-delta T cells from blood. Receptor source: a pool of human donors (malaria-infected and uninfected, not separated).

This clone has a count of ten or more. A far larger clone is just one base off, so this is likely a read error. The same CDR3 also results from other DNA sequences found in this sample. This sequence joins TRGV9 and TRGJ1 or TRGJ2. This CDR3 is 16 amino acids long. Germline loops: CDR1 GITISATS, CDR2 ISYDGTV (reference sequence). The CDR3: CALWEKEVFDYYKKLF. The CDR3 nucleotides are TGTGCTTTGTGGGAGAAGGAAGTCTTCGATTATTATAAGAAACTCTTT.

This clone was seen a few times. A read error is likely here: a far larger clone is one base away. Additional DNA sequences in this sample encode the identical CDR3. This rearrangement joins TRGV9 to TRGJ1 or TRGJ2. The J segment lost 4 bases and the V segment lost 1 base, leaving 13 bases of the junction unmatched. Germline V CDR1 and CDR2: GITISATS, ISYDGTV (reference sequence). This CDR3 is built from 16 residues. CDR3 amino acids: CALWEVRVGFYYKKLF. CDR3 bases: TGTGCCTTGTGGGAGGTTCGTGTGGGGTTCTATTATAAGAAACTCTTT.

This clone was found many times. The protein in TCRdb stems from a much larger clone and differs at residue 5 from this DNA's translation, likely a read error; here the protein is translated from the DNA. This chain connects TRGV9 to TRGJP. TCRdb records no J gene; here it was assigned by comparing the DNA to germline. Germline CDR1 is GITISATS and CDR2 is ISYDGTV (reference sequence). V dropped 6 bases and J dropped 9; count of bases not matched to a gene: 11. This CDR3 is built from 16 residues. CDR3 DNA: TGTGCCTTGTGGAAGGCAATTGGGTTGGGCAAAAAAATCAAGGTATTT. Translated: CALWKAIGLGKKIKVF.

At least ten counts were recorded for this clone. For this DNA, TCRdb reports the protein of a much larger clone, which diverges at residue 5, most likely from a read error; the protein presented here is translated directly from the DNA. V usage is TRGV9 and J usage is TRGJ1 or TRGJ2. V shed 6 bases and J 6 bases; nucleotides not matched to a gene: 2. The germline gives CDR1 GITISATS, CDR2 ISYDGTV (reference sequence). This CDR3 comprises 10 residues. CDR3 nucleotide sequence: TGTGCCTTGTGGTGTTATAAGAAACTCTTT. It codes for CALWCYKKLF.

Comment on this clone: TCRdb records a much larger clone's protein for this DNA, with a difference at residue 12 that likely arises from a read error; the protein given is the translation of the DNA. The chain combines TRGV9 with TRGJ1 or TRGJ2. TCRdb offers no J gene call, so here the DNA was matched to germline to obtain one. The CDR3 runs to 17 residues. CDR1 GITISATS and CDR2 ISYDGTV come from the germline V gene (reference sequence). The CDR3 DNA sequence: TGTGCCTTGTGGGTTACTTTAGCGGTCACGAATTGTTATAAGAAACTCTTT. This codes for CALWVTLAVTNCYKKLF.

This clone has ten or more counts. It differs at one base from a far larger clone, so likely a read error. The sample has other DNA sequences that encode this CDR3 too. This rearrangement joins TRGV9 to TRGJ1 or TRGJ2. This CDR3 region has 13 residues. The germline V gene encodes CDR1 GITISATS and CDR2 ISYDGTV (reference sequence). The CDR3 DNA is TGTGCCCTGTGGGAGGCCCCTTATTATAAGAAACTCTTT. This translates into CALWEAPYYKKLF.

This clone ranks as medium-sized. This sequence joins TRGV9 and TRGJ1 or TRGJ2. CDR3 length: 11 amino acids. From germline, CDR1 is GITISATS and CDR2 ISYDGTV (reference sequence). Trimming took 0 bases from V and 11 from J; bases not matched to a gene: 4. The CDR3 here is CALWEVPEKLF. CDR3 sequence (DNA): TGTGCCTTGTGGGAGGTGCCCGAGAAACTCTTT.

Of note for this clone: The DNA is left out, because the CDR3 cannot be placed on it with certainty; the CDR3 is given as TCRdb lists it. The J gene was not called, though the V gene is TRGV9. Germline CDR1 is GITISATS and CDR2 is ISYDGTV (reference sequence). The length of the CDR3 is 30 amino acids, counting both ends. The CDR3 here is CALQGRVIRNSLAVEQHLWSQVSIGRIQHF.

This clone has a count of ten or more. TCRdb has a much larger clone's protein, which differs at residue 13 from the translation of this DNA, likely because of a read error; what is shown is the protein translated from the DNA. CDR3 protein: CALWEAYSSDWIRTF. The CDR3 DNA reads as TGTGCCTTGTGGGAGGCGTATAGTAGTGATTGGATCAGGACGTTT. The chain employs TRGV9 and TRGJP2. Germline loops: CDR1 GITISATS, CDR2 ISYDGTV (reference sequence). This CDR3 comprises 15 residues.

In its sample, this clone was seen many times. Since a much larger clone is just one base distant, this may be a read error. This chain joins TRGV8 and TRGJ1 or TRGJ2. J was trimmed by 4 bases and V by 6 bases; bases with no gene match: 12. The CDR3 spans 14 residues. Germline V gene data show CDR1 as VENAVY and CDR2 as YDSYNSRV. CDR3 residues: CATWSNGYYYKKLF. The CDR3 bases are TGTGCCACCTGGAGCAACGGGTACTATTATAAGAAACTCTTT.

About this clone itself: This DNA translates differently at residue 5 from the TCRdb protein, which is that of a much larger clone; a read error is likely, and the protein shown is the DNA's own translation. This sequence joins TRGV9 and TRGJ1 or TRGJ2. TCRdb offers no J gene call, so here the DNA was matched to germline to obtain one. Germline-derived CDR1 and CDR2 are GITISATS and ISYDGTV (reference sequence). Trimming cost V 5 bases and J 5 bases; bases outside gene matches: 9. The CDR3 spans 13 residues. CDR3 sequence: CALWGEVNYKKLF. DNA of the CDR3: TGTGCCTTGTGGGGGGAGGTGAATTATAAGAAACTCTTT.

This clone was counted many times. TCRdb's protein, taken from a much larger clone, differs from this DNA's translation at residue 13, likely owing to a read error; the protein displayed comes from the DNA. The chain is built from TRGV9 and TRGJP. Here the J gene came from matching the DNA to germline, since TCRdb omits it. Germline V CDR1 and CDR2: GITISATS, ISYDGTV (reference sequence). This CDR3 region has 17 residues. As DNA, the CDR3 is TGTGCCTTGTGGGAGGTGCCTCAAGAGTTGGGCAAAACAATCAAGGTATTT. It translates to CALWEVPQELGKTIKVF.

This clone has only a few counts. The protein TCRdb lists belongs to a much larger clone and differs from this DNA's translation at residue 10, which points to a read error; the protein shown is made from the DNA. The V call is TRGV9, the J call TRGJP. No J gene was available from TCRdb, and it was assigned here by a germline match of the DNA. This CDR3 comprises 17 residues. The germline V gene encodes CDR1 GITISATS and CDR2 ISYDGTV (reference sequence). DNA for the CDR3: TGTGCCTTGTGGGAGGCGGGACGAGAGTCGGGCAAAAAAATCAAGGTATTT. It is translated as CALWEAGRESGKKIKVF.

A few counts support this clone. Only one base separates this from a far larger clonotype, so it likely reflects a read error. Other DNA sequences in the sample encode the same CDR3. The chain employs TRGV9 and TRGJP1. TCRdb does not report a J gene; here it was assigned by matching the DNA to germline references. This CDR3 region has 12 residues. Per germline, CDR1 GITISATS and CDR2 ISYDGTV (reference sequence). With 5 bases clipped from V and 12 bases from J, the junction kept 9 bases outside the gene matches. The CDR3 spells CALWVRVGFKIF. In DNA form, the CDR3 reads TGTGCCTTGTGGGTCCGGGTTGGGTTCAAGATATTT.